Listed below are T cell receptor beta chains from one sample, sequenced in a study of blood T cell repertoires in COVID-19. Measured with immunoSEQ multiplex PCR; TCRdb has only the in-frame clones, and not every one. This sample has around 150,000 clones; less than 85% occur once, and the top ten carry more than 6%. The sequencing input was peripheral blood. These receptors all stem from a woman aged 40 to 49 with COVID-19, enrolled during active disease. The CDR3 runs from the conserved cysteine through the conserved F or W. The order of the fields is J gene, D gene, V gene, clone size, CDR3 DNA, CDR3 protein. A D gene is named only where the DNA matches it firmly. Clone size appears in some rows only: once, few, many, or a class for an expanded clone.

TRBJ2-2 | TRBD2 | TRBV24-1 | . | TGTGCCACCAGTGATTCTCGGACTAGCGGGAGTCCTTACACCGGGGAGCTGTTTTTT | CATSDSRTSGSPYTGELFF
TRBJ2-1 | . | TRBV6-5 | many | TGTGCCACACACGGGGACTCTTACCCCAATGAGCAGTTCTTC | CATHGDSYPNEQFF
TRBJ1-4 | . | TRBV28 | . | TGTGCCAGCAGTTTATCTAGGGGGGGTAATGAAAAACTGTTTTTT | CASSLSRGGNEKLFF
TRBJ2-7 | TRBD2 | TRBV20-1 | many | TGCAGTGCTGGGGGGAGGGTCGAGCAGTACTTC | CSAGGRVEQYF
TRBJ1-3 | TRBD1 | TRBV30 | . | TGTGCCTGGAGTTCTTCCGGGACAGGGTCGGGAAACACCATATATTTT | CAWSSSGTGSGNTIYF
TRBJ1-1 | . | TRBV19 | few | TGTGCCAGTAGTACCGAGGGGAACACTGAAGCTTTCTTT | CASSTEGNTEAFF
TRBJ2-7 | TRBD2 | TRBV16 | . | TGTGCCAGCAGCCAAAAGACTAGCGGGATTTACGAGCAGTACTTC | CASSQKTSGIYEQYF
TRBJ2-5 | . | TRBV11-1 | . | TGTGCCAGCAGCTGGACAGAGGAACAAGAGACCCAGTACTTC | CASSWTEEQETQYF
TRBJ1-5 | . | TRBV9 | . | TGTGCCAGCAGCGCATTTGGAGGTAATCAGCCCCAGCATTTT | CASSAFGGNQPQHF
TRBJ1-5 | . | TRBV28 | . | TGTGCCAGCAGTAAAAACCACGGGCCCCAGCATTTT | CASSKNHGPQHF